These 2 T cell receptor beta chains came from one sample sequenced in a study of T-cell reconstitution after alpha-beta-depleted transplantation in children. Unique molecular identifiers were built into the TCRbeta library. TCRdb reprocessed the PCR reads via MiXCR and lists one record per CDR3 protein. There are more than 450,000 distinct CDR3 sequences in the sample; about 18% occur only once, and 3% to 3.5% lies in the top ten. The sequencing used PBMCs from the stem cell graft donor, collected from the stem cell graft. The receptors were gathered from a human donor who donated a stem cell graft to a child with acute lymphoblastic leukemia.

This clonotype was observed many times. The chain carries TRBV5-1 and TRBJ2-7, with TRBD1 matching 10 bases. Germline V gene sequence: CDR1 SGHRS, CDR2 YFSETQ. The junction had 9 bases not matched to a gene; V was cut back by 1 base and J by 2 bases. There are 17 residues in the CDR3. The CDR3 DNA follows: TGCGCCAGCAGCTTGACCCTATCCGGGACAGGGGCCTACGAGCAGTACTTC. This codes for CASSLTLSGTGAYEQYF.

This clonotype was observed a few times. V is TRBV6-1 and J is TRBJ2-1; D remains ambiguous. The CDR3 covers 11 residues. Germline CDR1 is MNHNS and CDR2 is SASEGT. The germline V and J ends were trimmed by 8 bases and 8 bases, with 10 bases remaining between them. The CDR3 region is CASYKGDEQFF. The CDR3 DNA is TGTGCCAGCTACAAAGGCGATGAGCAGTTCTTC.